This T cell receptor beta chain was obtained from a study of prognosis after radiotherapy for stage I lung cancer. Study-level points and caveats: Median unique TCR clone counts of roughly 10,000 versus 7,000 showed a fall after stereotactic body radiation therapy.

The CDR3 is 15 amino acids. J was trimmed by 6 bases and V by 3 bases; bases with no gene match: 9. CDR1 is MNHEY, CDR2 SVGEGT, per germline. Comments on this clonotype: The antigen is not known.

From genomic DNA, TCR beta CDR3 was amplified by two-round multiplex PCR. Used in first-round PCR were primers specific to each TRBV and TRBJ gene. TCRdb re-analysed the multiplex PCR reads in MiXCR, keeping a single row per CDR3 protein. The sample comprises about 19,000 distinct CDR3 sequences, 40% to 55% of which are singletons, and approximately 29% rests with the top ten. This chain uses TRBV6-2 or TRBV6-3 with TRBJ2-7; 9 bases are a match to TRBD1. The receptor was derived from a donor over 45 with non-small cell lung cancer. The sample was PBMCs, taken before or after stereotactic body radiation therapy (not recorded which). This CDR3 is CASSYRGTGFREQYF. The CDR3 coding sequence is TGTGCCAGCAGTTATAGGGGGACAGGGTTCCGCGAGCAGTACTTC.